The 12 T cell receptor beta chains below were found in one sample sequenced in a study of breast tumors, draining lymph nodes, adjacent tissues. TCRdb independently ran MiXCR on the multiplex PCR reads; one entry per CDR3 protein. The table includes fewer than 300,000 distinct CDR3 sequences, about a third detected once. The lymph nodes were axillary draining lymph nodes from breast cancer patients. The sample was axillary lymph node tissue. The receptors shown here come from a female donor with breast cancer. Some clones in this sample may be carry-over from other donors' samples.

This clonotype came up once. The rearrangement links TRBV7-9 to TRBJ2-1; D call uncertain. Germline CDR1 reads SEHNR; CDR2 reads FQNEAQ (reference sequence). Trimming removed 5 bases at V and 4 bases at J, with 9 bases between. The CDR3 consists of 13 residues. In nucleotides, the CDR3 is TGTGCCAGCAGCCCAGTAGGTTACAATGAGCAGTTCTTC. Amino acid sequence: CASSPVGYNEQFF. Based on the CDR3 plus reference TRBV7-9 and TRBJ2-1, the full variable domain is DTGVSQNPRHKITKRGQNVTFRCDPISEHNRLYWYRQTLGQGPEFLTYFQNEAQLEKSRLLSDRFSAERPKGSFSTLEIQRTEQGDSAMYLCASSPVGYNEQFFGPGTRLTVL.

This clonotype was seen repeatedly, ten times or more. This chain joins TRBV5-4 and TRBJ2-6; 7 bases agree with TRBD2. CDR3 size: 16 residues. Germline V CDR1 and CDR2: SGHNT, YYREEE (reference sequence). V lost 6 bases to trimming and J lost 5 bases; unmatched junction nucleotides: 11. CDR3 DNA sequence: TGTGCCAGCAAAACCGGCGGGAGTAATAGGGCCAACGTCCTGACTTTC. It translates to CASKTGGSNRANVLTF.

This clonotype was observed at least ten times. This chain connects TRBV11-2 to TRBJ1-5, with no clear D. Trimming removed 1 base at V and 5 bases at J, with 12 bases between. The CDR3 consists of 15 residues. CDR1 is SGHAT, CDR2 FQNNGV, per germline. CDR3 nucleotide sequence: TGTGCCAGCAGCTTAGGAACTGGGGTAGATCAGCCCCAGCATTTT. This codes for CASSLGTGVDQPQHF.

As regards this clonotype: The final CDR3 position lacks the conserved phenylalanine or tryptophan, pointing to a likely read error. The J gene is TRBJ2-6, the V gene TRBV30; D call uncertain. The CDR3 covers 16 residues. Germline CDR1 and CDR2: GTSNPN and SVGIG (reference sequence). V shed 6 bases and J shed 1 base, with 16 bases lying between them. The CDR3 nucleotides are TGTGCCTGTAGTATAGGGCAACGTTCTGGGGCCAACGTCCTGACTTTG. This sequence encodes CACSIGQRSGANVLTL.

There are many counts of this clonotype. The chain links TRBV5-6 to TRBJ1-2; 10 bases map to TRBD1. From germline, CDR1 is SGHDT and CDR2 YYEEEE. With 4 bases clipped from V and 5 bases from J, the junction kept 8 bases outside the gene matches. The CDR3 covers 15 residues. CDR3 DNA sequence: TGTGCCAGCAGCGTAGACAGGGGGCCTTTGTATGGCTACACCTTC. Protein sequence: CASSVDRGPLYGYTF.

The sample holds many counts of this clonotype. CDR3 sequence reads: CASSAQYEKLFF. The CDR3 bases are TGTGCCAGCAGCGCACAGTACGAAAAACTGTTTTTT. The chain employs TRBV7-8 and TRBJ1-4; D is ambiguous. The CDR3 consists of 12 residues. CDR1 SGHVS and CDR2 FQNEAQ come from the germline V gene. V was shortened by 5 bases and J by 8 bases, with 9 bases between the two germline ends.

This clonotype has only a few counts. This may arise from a read error, as a much more abundant clone is one base away. The chain combines TRBV7-9 with TRBJ1-2, with D hard to call. CDR3 length: 15 residues. Germline CDR1 is SEHNR and CDR2 is FQNEAQ (reference sequence). The CDR3 loop reads CASSRPRAGNYGYPF. The CDR3 DNA reads TGTGCCAGCAGTAGGCCCCGGGCTGGTAACTATGGCTACCCCTTC.

The V call is TRBV29-1, the J call TRBJ2-1; 12 bases fit TRBD2. Germline trimming cut 5 bases from V and 0 bases from J; bases unmatched to any gene: 8. Per germline, CDR1 SQVTM and CDR2 ANQGSEA. CDR3 length: 17 amino acids. CDR3 region: CSVTSGLAGPSYNEQFF. In nucleotides, the CDR3 is TGCAGCGTTACGAGCGGACTAGCGGGACCCTCCTACAATGAGCAGTTCTTC.

This clonotype has at least ten counts. The chain links TRBV7-3 to TRBJ2-3; 12 nucleotides line up with TRBD2. The CDR3 totals 18 residues. Losses at the gene ends were 4 bases for V and 2 bases for J; bases not matched to a gene: 10. CDR1 is SGHTA, CDR2 FQGTGA, per germline. The CDR3 is CASSSTLRLAGATDTQYF. Written as DNA, the CDR3 is TGTGCCAGCAGCTCCACCCTAAGACTAGCGGGGGCCACAGATACGCAGTATTTT.

This clonotype has ten or more counts. The chain combines TRBV4-2 with TRBJ2-2; 7 bases map to TRBD1. The CDR3 contains 16 residues. CDR1 and CDR2 (germline): LGHNA, YNFKEQ. V lost 3 bases to trimming and J lost 2 bases; unmatched junction nucleotides: 6. This chain's CDR3 is CASSQPGTVNTGELFF. Here the CDR3 DNA reads TGTGCCAGCAGCCAGCCCGGGACAGTTAACACCGGGGAGCTGTTTTTT.

This clonotype was picked up many times. The chain has TRBV20-1 and TRBJ2-7, with 8 bases matching TRBD2. The germline CDR1 and CDR2 sequences are DFQATT and SNEGSKA (reference sequence). J gave up 4 bases and V 0 bases, and 8 bases lay outside the gene matches. The CDR3 loop spans 15 amino acids. DNA of the CDR3: TGCAGTGCTAGAGATCTCCCTAGCGGGTCGTACGAGCAGTACTTC. Its protein is CSARDLPSGSYEQYF.

This clonotype showed up many times. V is TRBV4-1 and J is TRBJ2-7; a possible D gene is TRBD2 (6 bases). CDR1 and CDR2 (germline): MGHRA, YSYEKL. There are 16 residues in the CDR3. The ends were cut back, 1 base at V and 5 bases at J, with 18 bases in the middle. The CDR3 DNA reads as TGCGCCAGCAGCCAAGGGAGGGACCGAGGATGGCACGAGCAGTACTTC. Its protein is CASSQGRDRGWHEQYF.